The next 8 T cell receptor beta chains were all read from a single sample in a study of OX40 agonist ivuxolimab in advanced cancers. Clones were read by immunoSEQ multiplex PCR, and TCRdb kept only the in-frame ones, dropping some. The table lists about 75,000 clones, about nine tenths of them singletons. Sequenced material: CD4+ or CD8+ T cells sorted from blood, taken in a trial of the OX40 agonist ivuxolimab. All receptors derive from an adult with an advanced solid tumor such as melanoma, head and neck, liver or kidney cancer.

This chain links TRBV15 with TRBJ1-5; 8 bases align to TRBD1. The germline CDR1 and CDR2 sequences are LNHNV and YYDKDF (reference sequence). This CDR3 comprises 14 residues. CDR3 sequence reads: CAEWDRWAGQPQHF. The CDR3 DNA sequence: TGTGCGGAGTGGGACAGGTGGGCAGGTCAGCCCCAGCATTTT. Filled out from reference TRBV15 and TRBJ1-5, the complete variable domain reads DAMVIQNPRYQVTQFGKPVTLSCSQTLNHNVMYWYQQKSSQAPKLLFHYYDKDFNNEADTPDNFQSRRPNTSFCFLDIRSPGLGDTAMYLCAEWDRWAGQPQHFGDGTRLSIL.

V usage is TRBV6-6 and J usage is TRBJ2-7; D gene uncertain. CDR1 and CDR2 (germline): MNHNY, SVGAGI (reference sequence). V was pared by 7 bases and J by 4 bases, with 11 bases between. This CDR3 spans 12 amino acids. The CDR3 nucleotides are TGTGCCAGCACCGGGCCTTTGTACGAGCAGTACTTC. This encodes CASTGPLYEQYF.

Details on this clone: Other DNA variants within this sample encode the same CDR3. V gene TRBV18 combines with J gene TRBJ2-7; a weak D match, TRBD2 (6 bases). The V end lost 1 base, the J end lost 3 bases, and 7 bases lay between the germline ends. This CDR3 region has 13 residues. Germline V gene sequence: CDR1 KGHSH, CDR2 LQKENI. The CDR3, as DNA: TGTGCCAGCTCACCACGGGGAGGCTACGAGCAGTACTTC. This encodes CASSPRGGYEQYF.

The chain is built from TRBV14 and TRBJ2-7; D might be TRBD1 (6 bases). The CDR3 totals 13 residues. Trimming left V 3 bases short and J 6 bases short, with 12 bases between. CDR1 SGHDN and CDR2 FVKESK come from the germline V gene. The CDR3 DNA reads as TGTGCCAGCAGCCATCTCAGGGGTGGCGAGCAGTACTTC. Translation: CASSHLRGGEQYF.

V is TRBV6-5 and J is TRBJ1-5, with 8 bases identical to TRBD1. Per the germline V gene, CDR1 is MNHEY and CDR2 is SVGAGI. V shed 6 bases, J shed 7 bases, and the junction held 5 bases outside the gene matches. The CDR3 covers 13 residues. The chain's CDR3 is CASRPQGGQPQHF. CDR3 bases: TGTGCCAGCAGACCACAGGGGGGACAGCCCCAGCATTTT.

The rearrangement uses TRBV18 and TRBJ2-5; D unclear. Trimming shortened V by 1 base and J by 7 bases, and 7 bases separated the two germline ends. The CDR3 length is 12 residues. Germline V gene data show CDR1 as KGHSH and CDR2 as LQKENI. The CDR3 loop is CASSPLSGTQYF. The CDR3 DNA is TGTGCCAGCTCACCACTTTCCGGGACCCAGTACTTC. The full variable domain, its missing parts supplied by reference TRBV18 and TRBJ2-5, is NAGVMQNPRHLVRRRGQEARLRCSPMKGHSHVYWYRQLPEEGLKFMVYLQKENIIDESGMPKERFSAEFPKEGPSILRIQQVVRGDSAAYFCASSPLSGTQYFGPGTRLLVL.

The rearrangement joins TRBV10-3 to TRBJ1-5; no firm D call. This CDR3 contains 12 residues. Trimming took 2 bases from V and 5 from J, leaving 4 bases between them. CDR1 is ENHRY, CDR2 SYGVKD, per germline. CDR3 region: CAISEGDQPQHF. Here the CDR3 DNA reads TGTGCCATCAGTGAGGGGGATCAGCCCCAGCATTTT.

The chain uses TRBV30 and TRBJ2-7; tentatively, D is TRBD2 (5 bases). CDR1 and CDR2 (germline): GTSNPN, SVGIG (reference sequence). The V gene lost 2 bases and the J gene lost 2 bases, with 10 bases spanning the gap. The CDR3 consists of 13 residues. The CDR3 loop reads CAWSRDGTYEQYF. The CDR3 DNA reads as TGTGCCTGGAGTCGAGACGGGACCTACGAGCAGTACTTC.